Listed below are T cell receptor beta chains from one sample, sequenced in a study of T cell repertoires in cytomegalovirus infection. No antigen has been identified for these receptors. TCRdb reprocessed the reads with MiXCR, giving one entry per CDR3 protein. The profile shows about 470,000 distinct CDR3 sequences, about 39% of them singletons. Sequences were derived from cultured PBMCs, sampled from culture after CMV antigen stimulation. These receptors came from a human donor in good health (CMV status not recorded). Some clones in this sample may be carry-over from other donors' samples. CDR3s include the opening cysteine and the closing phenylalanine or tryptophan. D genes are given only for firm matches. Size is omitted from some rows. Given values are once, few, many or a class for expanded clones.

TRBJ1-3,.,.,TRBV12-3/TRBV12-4,TGTGCCAGCAGTTCGGGCAGGGCAGGAAACACCATATATTTT,CASSSGRAGNTIYF
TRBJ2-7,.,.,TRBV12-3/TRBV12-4,TGTGCCAGCAGTTTTGGTCAAGTCTACGAGCAGTACTTC,CASSFGQVYEQYF
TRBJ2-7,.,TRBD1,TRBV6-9,TGTGCCAGCAGTTCTCGGGACAGGGTGAACCCCAAAGCCTACGAGCAGTACTTC,CASSSRDRVNPKAYEQYF
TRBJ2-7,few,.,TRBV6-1,TGTGCCAGCTACTTGGGTGGCGAGCAGTACTTC,CASYLGGEQYF
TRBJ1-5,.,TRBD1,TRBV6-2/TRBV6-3,TGTGCCAGCAGTTCCAGGGGGTTGCAGCCCCAGCATTTT,CASSSRGLQPQHF
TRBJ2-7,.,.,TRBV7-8,TGTGCCAGCAGCTTAGCCCAGCGGAGGGGCTACGAGCAGTACTTC,CASSLAQRRGYEQYF
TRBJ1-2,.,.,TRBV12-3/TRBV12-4,TGTGCCAGCAGTTTAGTCCAGGCTTCTAACTATGGCTACACCTTC,CASSLVQASNYGYTF
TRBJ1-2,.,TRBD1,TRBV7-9,TGTGCCAGCAGCTTAGTAGGGGGCAGGGCAAACATCTATGGCTACACCTTC,CASSLVGGRANIYGYTF
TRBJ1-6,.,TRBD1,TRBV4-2,TGTGCCAGCAGCCTAACAGGGGACGACTCACCCCTCCACTTT,CASSLTGDDSPLHF
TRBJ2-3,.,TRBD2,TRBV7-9,TGTGCCAGCAGCGCGTCTAGCGGGGGCCGCACAGATACGCAGTATTTT,CASSASSGGRTDTQYF
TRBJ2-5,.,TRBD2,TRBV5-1,TGCGCCAGCAACGAGCTCGTCCCGGGACTAGCCAAAGAGACCCAGTACTTC,CASNELVPGLAKETQYF
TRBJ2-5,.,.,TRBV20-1,TGCAGTGCTAGGGTTAGACAAGAGACCCAGTACTTC,CSARVRQETQYF
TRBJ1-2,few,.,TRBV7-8,TGTGCCAGCAGCTATGACCGGGTCATCCTATATGGCTACACCTTC,CASSYDRVILYGYTF
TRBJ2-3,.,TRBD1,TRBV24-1,TGTGCCACCAGTGACTCTGCAGGGGGCTATAGCACAGATACGCAGTATTTT,CATSDSAGGYSTDTQYF
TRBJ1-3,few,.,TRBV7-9,TGTGCCTACCGAGGGACGGATGGAAACACCATATATTTT,CAYRGTDGNTIYF
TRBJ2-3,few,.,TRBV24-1,TGTGCCACCAGTGATTCCGGACCCTCACAGGCTACGCAGTATTTT,CATSDSGPSQATQYF